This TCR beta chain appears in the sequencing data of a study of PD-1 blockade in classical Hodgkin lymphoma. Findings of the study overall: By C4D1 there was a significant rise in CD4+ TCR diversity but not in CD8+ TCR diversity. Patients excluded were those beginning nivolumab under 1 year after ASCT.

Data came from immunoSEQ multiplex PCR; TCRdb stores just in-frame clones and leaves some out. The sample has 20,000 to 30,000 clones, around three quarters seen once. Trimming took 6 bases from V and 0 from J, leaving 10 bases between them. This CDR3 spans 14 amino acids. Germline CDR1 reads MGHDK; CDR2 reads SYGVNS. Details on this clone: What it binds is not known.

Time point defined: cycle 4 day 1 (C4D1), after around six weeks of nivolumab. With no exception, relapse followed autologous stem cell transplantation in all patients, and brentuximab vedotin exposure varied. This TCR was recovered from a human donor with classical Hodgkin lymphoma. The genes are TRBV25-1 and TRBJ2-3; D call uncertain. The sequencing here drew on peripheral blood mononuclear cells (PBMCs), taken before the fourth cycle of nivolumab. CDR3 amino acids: CASSPPPSTDTQYF. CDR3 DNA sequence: TGTGCCAGCAGCCCCCCCCCTAGCACAGATACGCAGTATTTT.